This TCR beta chain was recovered during a study of T cell responses to AZD1222 COVID-19 vaccine. Study summary: Investigators merged groups given second doses at roughly 4 or roughly 12 weeks.

About this clone: Its antigen is not known.

Sequencing was performed with immunoSEQ multiplex PCR; in TCRdb, only in-frame clones are kept and a portion is missing. The repertoire has about 150,000 clones, 88% of them found once; the top ten carry less than 2.5%. With V trimmed by 4 bases and J by 3 bases, 7 bases remained unmatched. The CDR3 runs 16 residues. The germline V gene encodes CDR1 LGHDT and CDR2 YNNKEL (reference sequence). Study results and caveats: The sample set comprised mostly white British donors with more females, and clonal diversity was possibly underestimated. No repertoire was sampled before or during the peak T cell response, only after it. Baseline seropositives among AZD1222 recipients totaled only five to seven.

This chain links TRBV3-1 (or the pseudogene TRBV3-2) with TRBJ2-1, with 9 bases matching TRBD2. This clonotype was obtained from an adult in good health. The sample in question was peripheral blood, obtained on day 0 of AZD1222 vaccination. This CDR3 reads CASSPSGGRGYNEQFF. The CDR3 nucleotides read TGTGCCAGCAGCCCAAGCGGGGGGAGGGGCTACAATGAGCAGTTCTTC.